These 4 T cell receptor beta chains share one sample of origin, sequenced in a study of blood T cell repertoires in COVID-19. The protocol was immunoSEQ multiplex PCR, while the TCRdb copy is restricted to in-frame clones and leaves out a portion. The repertoire includes fewer than 350,000 clones, roughly nine tenths of them detected once, and about 12% sits in the top ten. Sequencing input: peripheral blood. Source of these receptors: a young woman with COVID-19, enrolled during active disease.

The chain is built from TRBV28 and TRBJ1-2, with 11 nucleotides matching TRBD1. CDR3 length: 16 amino acids. Germline-derived CDR1 and CDR2 are MDHEN and SYDVKM. V trimming: 4 bases; J trimming: 5 bases; junction bases outside the gene matches: 9. CDR3 nucleotide sequence: TGTGCCAGCAGTTCATCCGGGACAGGGGGTAGATATGGCTACACCTTC. This codes for CASSSSGTGGRYGYTF.

The chain employs TRBV19 and TRBJ2-7; D is undetermined. This CDR3 spans 14 amino acids. The V gene's germline CDR1 is LNHDA and CDR2 SQIVND (reference sequence). The V and J ends lost 5 bases and 0 bases respectively, with 11 bases between them. This CDR3 reads CASSFTVSSYEQYF. The CDR3 bases are TGTGCCAGTAGTTTTACAGTTAGCTCCTACGAGCAGTACTTC.

This clone came up once. The CDR3 sequence: CASSNPGGGLYNEQFF. DNA of the CDR3: TGTGCCAGCAGCAACCCGGGGGGGGGCCTTTACAATGAGCAGTTCTTC. The chain recombines TRBV3-1 (or the pseudogene TRBV3-2) with TRBJ2-1, with 8 positions matching TRBD2. With 5 bases clipped from V and 4 bases from J, the junction kept 10 bases outside the gene matches. The CDR3 consists of 16 residues. Looked up from germline, CDR1 is LGHDT and CDR2 is YNNKEL (reference sequence).

The CDR3 loop is CASSGRGLAGGSYNEQFF. The CDR3 DNA follows: TGTGCCAGCAGCGGACGCGGACTAGCGGGGGGGTCCTACAATGAGCAGTTCTTC. V gene TRBV7-9 combines with J gene TRBJ2-1; 15 nucleotides align to TRBD2. CDR1 and CDR2 (germline): SEHNR, FQNEAQ (reference sequence). This CDR3 is 18 amino acids long. V was pared by 5 bases and J by 1 base, with 6 bases of the junction left unmatched.